The clone carrying this T cell receptor beta chain has more than one count but fewer than ten. Its antigen is as yet unknown. This CDR3 region has 13 residues. V lost 1 base and J lost 4, with 7 bases in between. Germline CDR1 and CDR2: LGHDT and YNNKEL (reference sequence). The data are from a study of T cells in Graves' hyperthyroidism and ophthalmopathy. Whole-study results and caveats: Blood held most thyroid clonotypes expanded above 0.001 frequency.

The TCR beta CDR3 regions underwent amplification using RNA transcripts as the source. Primed by the HTBI set, a first-round RT-PCR was run on the TCR CDR3. A single record per CDR3 protein comes from TCRdb applying MiXCR to the multiplex PCR reads. The sample includes some 510,000 distinct CDR3 sequences, around 21% of them seen just once. The receptor was isolated from a young man with Graves' hyperthyroidism. The sequenced sample consisted of blood. This chain links TRBV3-1 with TRBJ1-1, with D hard to call. The CDR3 loop reads CASSQGRATEAFF. The CDR3 nucleotides are TGTGCCAGCAGCCAAGGTCGAGCCACTGAAGCTTTCTTT.